This T cell receptor beta chain originates from a study of blood T cell repertoires in COVID-19. The V end was cut by 7 bases, the J end by 12 bases, with 28 bases between. The CDR3 has 16 residues. Germline assignment: CDR1 LGHNT and CDR2 FRNRAP. The assay was immunoSEQ multiplex PCR, and TCRdb's table has in-frame clones only and misses some. The sample contains more than 200,000 clones, 85% to 95% of which appear only once. This TCR came from a woman under 30 who had recovered from COVID-19. The gene calls are TRBV12-5 and TRBJ2-1; tentative D call: TRBD2 (7 bases). The sequenced sample consisted of PBMCs or T cells enriched from blood (not recorded which). The CDR3 sequence: CASAKLPRGGDNGQFF. DNA for the CDR3: TGTGCTAGTGCCAAATTACCGCGGGGAGGGGACAACGGGCAGTTCTTC. Based on the CDR3 plus reference TRBV12-5 and TRBJ2-1, the full variable domain is DARVTQTPRHKVTEMGQEVTMRCQPILGHNTVFWYRQTMMQGLELLAYFRNRAPLDDSGMPKDRFSAEMPDATLATLKIQPSEPRDSAVYFCASAKLPRGGDNGQFFGPGTRLTVL.